This T cell receptor (beta chain) was identified during a study of tumor-infiltrating lymphocytes in primary liver carcinoma. Turning to the study itself: Stage T1-T3 N0M0 tumors measured 4.2 to 10 cm at most. Read depth, roughly 3.5 to 7.13 million productive TCRbeta reads, did not differ significantly between tissues.

General study points: Relative to tumor region pairs, the tumor-adjacent and tumor-blood pairs showed overlap that was lower. Tumors had a significantly higher top-250-clone fraction than blood (p = 0.039).

Co-extracted RNA and DNA came from roughly 20-30 mg of unsorted bulk tissue. Note on this clonotype: Its antigen remains unidentified. A much larger clone lies one base from this, so it may be a read error.

The J segment lost 0 bases and the V segment lost 7 bases, leaving 9 bases of the junction unmatched. Looked up from germline, CDR1 is MDHEN and CDR2 is SYDVKM. There are 16 residues in the CDR3. Starting from roughly 0.5 ug of total RNA, TCR beta cDNA was produced with a primer in the constant region. Three rounds of nested multiplex PCR with slightly modified ARM-PCR produced TCR beta libraries. TRBV1-TRBV30 forward primers and a C-beta reverse primer were used in the first two PCR rounds, which each ran for around 10 cycles. TCRdb re-called the multiplex PCR reads through MiXCR, storing one row per CDR3 protein. The data hold fewer than 200,000 distinct CDR3 sequences, with 70% to 90% observed a single time.

This clonotype originated in a man between 40 and 49 years old with primary liver carcinoma and hepatitis B virus infection. Material: tumor tissue from primary liver carcinoma. The chain has TRBV28 and TRBJ2-7; 10 positions match TRBD1. CDR3 amino acids: CASISRQGASSYEQYF. The CDR3 nucleotides are TGTGCCAGCATTTCGCGACAGGGGGCGAGCTCCTACGAGCAGTACTTC.